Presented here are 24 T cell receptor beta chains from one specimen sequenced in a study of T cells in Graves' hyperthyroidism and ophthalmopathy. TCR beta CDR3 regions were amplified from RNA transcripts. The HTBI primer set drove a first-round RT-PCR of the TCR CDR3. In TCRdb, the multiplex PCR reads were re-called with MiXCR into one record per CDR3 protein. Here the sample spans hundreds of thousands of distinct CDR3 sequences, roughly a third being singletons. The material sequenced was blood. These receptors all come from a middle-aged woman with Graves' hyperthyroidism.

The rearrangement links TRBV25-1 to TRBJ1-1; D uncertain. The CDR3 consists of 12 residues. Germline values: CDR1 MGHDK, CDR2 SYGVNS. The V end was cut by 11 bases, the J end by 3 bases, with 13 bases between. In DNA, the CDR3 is TGTGCCTGGAGTGTGGTGTACACTGAAGCTTTCTTT. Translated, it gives CAWSVVYTEAFF. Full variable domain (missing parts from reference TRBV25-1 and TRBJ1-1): EADIYQTPRYLVIGTGKKITLECSQTMGHDKMYWYQQDPGMELHLIHYSYGVNSTEKGDLSSESTVSRIRTEHFPLTLESARPSHTSQYLCAWSVVYTEAFFGQGTRLTVV.

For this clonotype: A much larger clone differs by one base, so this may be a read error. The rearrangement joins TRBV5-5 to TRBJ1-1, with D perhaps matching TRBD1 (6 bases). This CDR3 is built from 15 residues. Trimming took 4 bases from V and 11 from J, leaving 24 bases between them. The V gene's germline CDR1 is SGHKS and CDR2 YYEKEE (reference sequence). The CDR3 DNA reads TGTGCCAGCAGCAGAGGGGGTTACCGGGACCGCGATGCTTTCTTT. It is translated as CASSRGGYRDRDAFF.

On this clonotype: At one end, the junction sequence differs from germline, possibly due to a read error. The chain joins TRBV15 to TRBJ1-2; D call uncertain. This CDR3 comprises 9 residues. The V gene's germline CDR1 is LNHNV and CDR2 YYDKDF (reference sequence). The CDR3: CATSRGLAF. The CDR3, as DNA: TGTGCCACCAGCAGAGGACTAGCCTTC.

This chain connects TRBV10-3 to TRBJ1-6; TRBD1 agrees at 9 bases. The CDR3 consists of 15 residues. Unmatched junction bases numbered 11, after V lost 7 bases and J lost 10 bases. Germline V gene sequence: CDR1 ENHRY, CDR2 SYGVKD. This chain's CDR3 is CAIIRTGVTSSPLHF. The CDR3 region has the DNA TGTGCCATCATCCGGACAGGGGTTACCTCCTCACCCCTCCACTTT.

CDR3 sequence: CSQGGRTAGNQPQHF. Written as DNA, the CDR3 is TGCAGCCAGGGAGGGAGGACCGCTGGCAATCAGCCCCAGCATTTT. V and J are TRBV29-1 and TRBJ1-5, with a tentative D call TRBD1 (5 bases). Trimming took 8 bases from V and 2 from J, leaving 19 bases between them. The CDR3 extends over 15 amino acids. Germline V CDR1 and CDR2: SQVTM, ANQGSEA.

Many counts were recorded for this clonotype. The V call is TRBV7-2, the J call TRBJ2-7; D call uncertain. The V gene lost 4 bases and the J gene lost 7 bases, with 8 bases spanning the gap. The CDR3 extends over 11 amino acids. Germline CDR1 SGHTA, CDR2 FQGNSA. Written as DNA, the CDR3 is TGTGCCAGCAGCTCTGGTTGGGAGCAGTACTTC. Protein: CASSSGWEQYF.

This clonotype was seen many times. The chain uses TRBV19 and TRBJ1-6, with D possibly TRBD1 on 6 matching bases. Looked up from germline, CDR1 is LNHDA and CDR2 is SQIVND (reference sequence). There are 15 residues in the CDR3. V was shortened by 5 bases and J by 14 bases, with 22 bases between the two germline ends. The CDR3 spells CASSDGGRTSWALHF. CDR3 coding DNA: TGTGCCAGTAGTGACGGGGGGCGGACCTCTTGGGCCCTCCACTTT. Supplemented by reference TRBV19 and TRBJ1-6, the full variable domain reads DGGITQSPKYLFRKEGQNVTLSCEQNLNHDAMYWYRQDPGQGLRLIYYSQIVNDFQKGDIAEGYSVSREKKESFPLTVTSAQKNPTAFYLCASSDGGRTSWALHFGNGTRLTVT.

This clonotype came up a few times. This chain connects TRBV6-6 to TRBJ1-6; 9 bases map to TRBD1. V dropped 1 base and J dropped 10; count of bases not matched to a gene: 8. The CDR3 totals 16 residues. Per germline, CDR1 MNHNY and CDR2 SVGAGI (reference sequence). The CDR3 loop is CASSYLGQGEGSPLHF. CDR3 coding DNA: TGTGCCAGCAGTTACTTGGGACAGGGAGAAGGATCACCCCTCCACTTT.

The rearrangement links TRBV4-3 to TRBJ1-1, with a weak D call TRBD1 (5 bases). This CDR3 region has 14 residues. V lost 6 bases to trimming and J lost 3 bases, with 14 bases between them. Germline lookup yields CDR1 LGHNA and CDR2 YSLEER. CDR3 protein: CASSPTGGDTEAFF. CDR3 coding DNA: TGCGCCAGCAGTCCCACTGGGGGGGACACTGAAGCTTTCTTT.

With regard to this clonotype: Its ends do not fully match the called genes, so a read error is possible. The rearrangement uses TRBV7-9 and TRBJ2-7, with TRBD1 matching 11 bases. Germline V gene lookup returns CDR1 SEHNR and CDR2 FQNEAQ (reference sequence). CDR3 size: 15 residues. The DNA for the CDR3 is TGCGCCAGCAGCCATCCGGGACAGGGGGTCTACGAGCAGTACTTC. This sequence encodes CASSHPGQGVYEQYF.

The CDR3: CASSSYFQPEAFF. DNA for the CDR3: TGTGCCAGCAGTTCTTACTTTCAACCTGAAGCTTTCTTT. The chain combines TRBV27 with TRBJ1-1; D unresolved. This CDR3 has 13 amino acids. Trimming removed 4 bases at V and 6 bases at J, with 12 bases between. CDR1 is MNHEY and CDR2 is SMNVEV in the germline V gene (reference sequence).

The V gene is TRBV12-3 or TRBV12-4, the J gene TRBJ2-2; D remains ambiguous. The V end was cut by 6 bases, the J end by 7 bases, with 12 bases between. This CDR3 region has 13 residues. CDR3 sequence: CASRARVFGELFF. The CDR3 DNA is TGTGCCAGCAGGGCACGGGTTTTCGGGGAGCTGTTTTTT.

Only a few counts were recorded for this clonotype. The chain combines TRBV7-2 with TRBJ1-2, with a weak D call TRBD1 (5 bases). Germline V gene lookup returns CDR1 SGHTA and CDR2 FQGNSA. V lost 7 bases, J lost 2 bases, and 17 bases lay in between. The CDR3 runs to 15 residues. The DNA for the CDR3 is TGTGCCAGCACCGATGTGGGGCTAAGCAACTATGGCTACACCTTC. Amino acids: CASTDVGLSNYGYTF.

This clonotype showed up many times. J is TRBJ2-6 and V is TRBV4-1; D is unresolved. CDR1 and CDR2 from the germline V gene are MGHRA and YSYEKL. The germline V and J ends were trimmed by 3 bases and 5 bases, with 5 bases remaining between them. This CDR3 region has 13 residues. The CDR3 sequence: CASSHVRANVLTF. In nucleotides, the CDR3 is TGCGCCAGCAGCCACGTGAGGGCCAACGTCCTGACTTTC.

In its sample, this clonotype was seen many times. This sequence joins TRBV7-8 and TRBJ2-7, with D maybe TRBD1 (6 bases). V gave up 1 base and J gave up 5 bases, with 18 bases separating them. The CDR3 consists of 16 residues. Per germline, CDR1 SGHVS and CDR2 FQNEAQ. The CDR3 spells CASSLEQGRPLDEQYF. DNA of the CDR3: TGTGCCAGCAGCTTAGAACAGGGTAGGCCGTTGGACGAGCAGTACTTC.

The CDR3 DNA is TGCAGTGCTAGAGATAACACGGGGCCCTCCTACGAGCAGTACTTC. This gives the protein CSARDNTGPSYEQYF. The chain recombines TRBV20-1 with TRBJ2-7, with D perhaps TRBD1 or TRBD2 (5 bases each). V was trimmed by 0 bases and J by 0 bases, leaving 12 bases between them. This CDR3 spans 15 amino acids. The germline CDR1 and CDR2 sequences are DFQATT and SNEGSKA (reference sequence).

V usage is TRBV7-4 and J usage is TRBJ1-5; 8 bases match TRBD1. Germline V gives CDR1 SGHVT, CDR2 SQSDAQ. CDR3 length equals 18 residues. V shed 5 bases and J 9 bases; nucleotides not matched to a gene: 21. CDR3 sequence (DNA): TGTGCCAGCAGCCCCACCCGGACAGGGTTTTTAGGGATCAGGCCCCAGCATTTT. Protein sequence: CASSPTRTGFLGIRPQHF. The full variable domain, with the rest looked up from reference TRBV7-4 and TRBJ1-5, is GAGVSQSPRYKVAKRGRDVALRCDSISGHVTLYWYRQTLGQGSEVLTYSQSDAQRDKSGRPSGRFSAERPERSVSTLKIQRTEQGDSAVYLCASSPTRTGFLGIRPQHFGDGTRLSIL.

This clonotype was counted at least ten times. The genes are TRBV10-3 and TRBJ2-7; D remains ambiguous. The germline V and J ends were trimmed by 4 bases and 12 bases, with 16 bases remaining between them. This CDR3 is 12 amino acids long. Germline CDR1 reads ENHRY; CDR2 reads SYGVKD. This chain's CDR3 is CAISAVEGQAYF. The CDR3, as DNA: TGTGCCATCAGTGCGGTAGAAGGGCAGGCGTACTTC.

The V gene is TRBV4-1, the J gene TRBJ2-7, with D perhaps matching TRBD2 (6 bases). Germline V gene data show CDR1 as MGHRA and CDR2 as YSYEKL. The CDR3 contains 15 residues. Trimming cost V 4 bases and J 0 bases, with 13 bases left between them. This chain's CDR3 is CASSLSGKSSYEQYF. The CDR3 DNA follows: TGCGCCAGCAGCCTTAGCGGTAAGAGCTCCTACGAGCAGTACTTC.

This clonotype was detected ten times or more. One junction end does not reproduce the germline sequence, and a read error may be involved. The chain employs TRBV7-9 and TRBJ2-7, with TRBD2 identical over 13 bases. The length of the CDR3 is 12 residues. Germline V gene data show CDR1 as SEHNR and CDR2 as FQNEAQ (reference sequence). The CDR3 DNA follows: TGTGCCAGCAGCTCTACTAGCGGGAGGGTCGTCTTC. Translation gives CASSSTSGRVVF.

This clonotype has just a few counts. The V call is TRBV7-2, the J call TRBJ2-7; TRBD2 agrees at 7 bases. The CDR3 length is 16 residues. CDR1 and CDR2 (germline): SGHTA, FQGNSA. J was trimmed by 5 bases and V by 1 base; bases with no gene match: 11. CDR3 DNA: TGTGCCAGCAGCTTAGTAGGGCGGGAGCCCCCTCACGAGCAGTACTTC. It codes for CASSLVGREPPHEQYF.

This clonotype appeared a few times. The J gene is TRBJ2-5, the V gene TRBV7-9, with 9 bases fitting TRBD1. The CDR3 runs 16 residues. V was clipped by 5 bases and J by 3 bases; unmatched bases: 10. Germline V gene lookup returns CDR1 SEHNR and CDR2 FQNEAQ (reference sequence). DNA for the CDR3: TGTGCCAGCAGCCAAGACGGTACAGGGGGCGAAGAGACCCAGTACTTC. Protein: CASSQDGTGGEETQYF.

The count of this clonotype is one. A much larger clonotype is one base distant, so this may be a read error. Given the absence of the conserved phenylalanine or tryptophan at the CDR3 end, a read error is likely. The CDR3 here is CASSRLASQETQYL. CDR3 coding DNA: TGTGCCAGCAGCCGACTAGCGAGTCAAGAGACCCAGTACCTC. The rearrangement uses TRBV7-2 and TRBJ2-5, with 8 bases fitting TRBD2. CDR3 length: 14 amino acids. V shed 5 bases, J shed 2 bases, and the junction held 4 bases outside the gene matches. CDR1 and CDR2 from the germline V gene are SGHTA and FQGNSA.

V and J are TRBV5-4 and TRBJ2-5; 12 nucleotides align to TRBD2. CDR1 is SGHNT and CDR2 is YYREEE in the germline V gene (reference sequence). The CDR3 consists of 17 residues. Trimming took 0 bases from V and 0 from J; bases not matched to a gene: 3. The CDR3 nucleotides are TGTGCCAGCAGCTTGGAAGGACTAGCGGGGTACCAAGAGACCCAGTACTTC. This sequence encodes CASSLEGLAGYQETQYF.